The sequence of this TCR beta chain was determined in a study of cytomegalovirus exposure and HLA in healthy donors. About this clone: Antigen unknown.

Germline CDR1 and CDR2: KGHSY and FQNENV. The CDR3 length is 15 residues. The germline V and J ends were trimmed by 4 bases and 1 base, with 11 bases remaining between them. Study-wide results and limits: HLA-A and HLA-B allele assignments for most subjects were reportedly predicted accurately using TCR beta sequences.

Vbeta (60) and Jbeta (13) primers were used in the PCR. Produced via immunoSEQ multiplex PCR; TCRdb's table is partial and in-frame only. The repertoire consists of under 200,000 clones, with around four fifths occurring once and the leading ten covering approximately 3.4%. The sample was PBMCs. This receptor was obtained from a female donor in good health and CMV-seronegative. The chain uses TRBV16 and TRBJ1-5, with D possibly matching TRBD1 (6 bases). As DNA, the CDR3 is TGTGCCAGCAGCCGCACCGGGACAAGCAATCAGCCCCAGCATTTT. It translates to CASSRTGTSNQPQHF.